This T cell receptor (beta chain) originates from a study of T cells after yellow fever vaccination. This CDR3 comprises 15 residues. From germline, CDR1 is ENHRY and CDR2 SYGVKD. The trim removed 4 bases at V and 2 bases at J, leaving 5 bases unmatched. TCRdb reprocessed the 5' RACE reads via MiXCR and lists one record per CDR3 protein. The sample carries around 400,000 distinct CDR3 sequences, about 9.9% recorded once. The V gene is TRBV10-3, the J gene TRBJ2-5; 9 positions match TRBD2. The sequenced sample was PBMCs, obtained on the day of the first yellow fever vaccination. The clonotype was recovered from a man aged 18 to 30 who received the YFV17D yellow fever vaccine. The CDR3 region has the DNA TGTGCCATCAGTGGGGCTAGCGGGGCACAAGAGACCCAGTACTTC. Its translation: CAISGASGAQETQYF.